This T cell receptor beta chain appears in the sequencing data of a study of long-term antiretroviral therapy in people with HIV. Study-wide results and caveats: HIV repertoires spanned narrower CDR3 length ranges than controls.

The CDR3 contains 14 residues. The junction had 7 bases not matched to a gene; V was cut back by 8 bases and J by 1 base. Germline values: CDR1 MDHEN, CDR2 SYDVKM. Participants who had HIV were, without exception, treated in the United States. A word on this clone: The antigen remains undetermined.

It was version v3.0 of the immunoSEQ assay that was run at survey level. TCRdb's copy holds only in-frame clones and misses some; the assay was immunoSEQ multiplex PCR. There are about 24,000 clones in the sample; roughly four fifths occur only once, and 20% to 30% lies in the top ten. The clonotype comes from a middle-aged man with HIV. The sample here was unsorted PBMCs, taken 0.4 years after starting antiretroviral therapy. V usage is TRBV28 and J usage is TRBJ2-7; TRBD1 aligns across 8 bases. The CDR3 nucleotides are TGTGCCAGCGGACGGACAGGGAGGTCCTACGAGCAGTACTTC. It translates to CASGRTGRSYEQYF.